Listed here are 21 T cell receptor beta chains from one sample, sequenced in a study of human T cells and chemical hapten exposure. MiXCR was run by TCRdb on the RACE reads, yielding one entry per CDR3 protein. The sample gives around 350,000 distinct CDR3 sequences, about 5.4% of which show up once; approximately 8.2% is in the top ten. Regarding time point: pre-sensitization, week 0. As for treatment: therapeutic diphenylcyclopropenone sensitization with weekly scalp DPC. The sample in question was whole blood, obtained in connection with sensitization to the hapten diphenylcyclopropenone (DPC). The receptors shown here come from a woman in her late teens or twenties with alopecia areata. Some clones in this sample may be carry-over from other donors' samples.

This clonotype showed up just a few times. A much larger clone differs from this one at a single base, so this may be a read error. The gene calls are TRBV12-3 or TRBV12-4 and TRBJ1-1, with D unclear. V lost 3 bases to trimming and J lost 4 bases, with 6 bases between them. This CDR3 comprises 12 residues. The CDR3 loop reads CASSFAGTEAFF. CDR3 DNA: TGTGCCAGCAGTTTCGCGGGCACTGAAGCTTTCTTT.

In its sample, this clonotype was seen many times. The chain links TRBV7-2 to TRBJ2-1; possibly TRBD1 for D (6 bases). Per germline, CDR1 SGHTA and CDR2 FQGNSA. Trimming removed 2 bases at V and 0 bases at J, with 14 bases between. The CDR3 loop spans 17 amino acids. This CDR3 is CASSLRTAVISYNEQFF. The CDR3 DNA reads TGTGCCAGCAGCTTAAGGACAGCAGTCATCTCCTACAATGAGCAGTTCTTC.

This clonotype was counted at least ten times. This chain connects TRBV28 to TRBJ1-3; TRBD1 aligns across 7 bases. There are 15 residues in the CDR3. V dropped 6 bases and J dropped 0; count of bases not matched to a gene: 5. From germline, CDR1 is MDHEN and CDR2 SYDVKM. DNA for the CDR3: TGTGCCAGCAGGACAGGGAGCTACTCTGGAAACACCATATATTTT. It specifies CASRTGSYSGNTIYF.

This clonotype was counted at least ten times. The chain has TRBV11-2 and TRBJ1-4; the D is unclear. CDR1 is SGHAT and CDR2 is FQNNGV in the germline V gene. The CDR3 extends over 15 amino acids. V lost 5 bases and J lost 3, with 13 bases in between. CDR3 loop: CASSPYGRANEKLFF. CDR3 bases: TGTGCCAGCAGCCCATACGGGAGGGCTAATGAAAAACTGTTTTTT.

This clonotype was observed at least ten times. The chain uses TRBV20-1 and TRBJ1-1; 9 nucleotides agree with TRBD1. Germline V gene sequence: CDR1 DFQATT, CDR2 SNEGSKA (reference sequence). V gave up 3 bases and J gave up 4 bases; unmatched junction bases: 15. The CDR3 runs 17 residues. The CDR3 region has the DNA TGCAGTGCTAGCGGGACAGGGTTTGGCCGGATGGGCACTGAAGCTTTCTTT. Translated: CSASGTGFGRMGTEAFF.

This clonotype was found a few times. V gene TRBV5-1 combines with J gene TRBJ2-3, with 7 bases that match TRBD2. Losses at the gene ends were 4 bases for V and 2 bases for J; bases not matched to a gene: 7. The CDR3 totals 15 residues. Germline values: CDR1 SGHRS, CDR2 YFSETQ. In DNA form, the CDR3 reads TGCGCCAGCAGCCAAAGCGGGACTTACACAGATACGCAGTATTTT. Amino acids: CASSQSGTYTDTQYF.

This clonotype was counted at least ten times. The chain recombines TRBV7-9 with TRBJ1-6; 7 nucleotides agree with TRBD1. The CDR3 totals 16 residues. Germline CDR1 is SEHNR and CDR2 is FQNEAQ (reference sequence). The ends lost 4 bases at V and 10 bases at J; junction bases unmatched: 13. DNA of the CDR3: TGTGCCAGCAGCTCCACAGGGGTGATTGGGGGATCACCCCTCCACTTT. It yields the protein CASSSTGVIGGSPLHF.

The CDR3 reads CASSFPPDQNSYEQYF. CDR3 coding DNA: TGTGCCAGCAGTTTCCCCCCGGACCAAAACTCCTACGAGCAGTACTTC. This chain joins TRBV6-2 or TRBV6-3 and TRBJ2-7; no firm D call. Trimming pared 4 bases from V and 0 bases from J, leaving 16 bases between. The germline V gene encodes CDR1 MNHEY and CDR2 SVGEGT. The CDR3 spans 16 residues.

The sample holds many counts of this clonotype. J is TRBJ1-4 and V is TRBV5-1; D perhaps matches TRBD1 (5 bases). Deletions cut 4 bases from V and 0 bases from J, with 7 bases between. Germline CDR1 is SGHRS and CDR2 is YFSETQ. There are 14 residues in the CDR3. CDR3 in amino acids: CASSGGATNEKLFF. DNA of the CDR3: TGCGCCAGCAGCGGAGGGGCAACTAATGAAAAACTGTTTTTT.

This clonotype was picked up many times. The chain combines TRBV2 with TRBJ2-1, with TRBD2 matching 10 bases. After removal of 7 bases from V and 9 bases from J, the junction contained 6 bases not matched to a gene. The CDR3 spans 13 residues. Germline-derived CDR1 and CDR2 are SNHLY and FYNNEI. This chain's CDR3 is CASNLAGESEQFF. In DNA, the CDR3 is TGTGCCAGCAACCTAGCGGGGGAGAGTGAGCAGTTCTTC.

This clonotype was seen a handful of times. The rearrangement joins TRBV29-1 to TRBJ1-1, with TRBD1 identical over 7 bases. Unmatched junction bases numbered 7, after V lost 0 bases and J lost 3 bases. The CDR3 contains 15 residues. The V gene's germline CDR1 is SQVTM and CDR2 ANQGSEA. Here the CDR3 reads CSVEEVAGGDTEAFF. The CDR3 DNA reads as TGCAGCGTTGAAGAGGTCGCAGGGGGAGACACTGAAGCTTTCTTT.

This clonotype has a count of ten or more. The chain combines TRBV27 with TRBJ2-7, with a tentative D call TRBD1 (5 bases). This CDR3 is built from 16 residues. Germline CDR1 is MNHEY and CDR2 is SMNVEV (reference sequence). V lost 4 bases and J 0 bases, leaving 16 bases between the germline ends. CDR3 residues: CASSSPTARSSYEQYF. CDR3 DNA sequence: TGTGCCAGCAGTTCACCGACAGCGAGGAGCTCCTACGAGCAGTACTTC.

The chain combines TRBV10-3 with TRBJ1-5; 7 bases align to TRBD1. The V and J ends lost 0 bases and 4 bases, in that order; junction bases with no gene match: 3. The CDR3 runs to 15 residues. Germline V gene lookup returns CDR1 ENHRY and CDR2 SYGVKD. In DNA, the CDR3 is TGTGCCATCAGTGAGTCAGGGACAGCGAATCAGCCCCAGCATTTT. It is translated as CAISESGTANQPQHF.

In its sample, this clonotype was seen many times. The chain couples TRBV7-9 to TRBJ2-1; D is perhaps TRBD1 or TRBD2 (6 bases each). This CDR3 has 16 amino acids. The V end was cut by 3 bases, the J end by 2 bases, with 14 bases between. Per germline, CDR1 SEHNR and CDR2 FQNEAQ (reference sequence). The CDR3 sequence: CASSFSGGPTYNEQFF. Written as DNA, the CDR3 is TGTGCCAGCAGCTTTTCCGGGGGCCCTACCTACAATGAGCAGTTCTTC.

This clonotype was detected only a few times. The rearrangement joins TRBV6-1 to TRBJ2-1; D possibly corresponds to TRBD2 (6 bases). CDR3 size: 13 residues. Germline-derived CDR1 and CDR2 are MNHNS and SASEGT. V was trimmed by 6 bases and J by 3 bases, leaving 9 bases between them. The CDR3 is CASRLAFYNEQFF. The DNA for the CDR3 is TGTGCCAGCAGGCTAGCGTTCTACAATGAGCAGTTCTTC.

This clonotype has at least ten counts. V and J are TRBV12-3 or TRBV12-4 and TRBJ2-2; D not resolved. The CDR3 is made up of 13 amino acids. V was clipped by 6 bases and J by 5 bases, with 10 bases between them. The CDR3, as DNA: TGTGCCAGCAGCTACTACCCAACCGGGGAGCTGTTTTTT. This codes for CASSYYPTGELFF.

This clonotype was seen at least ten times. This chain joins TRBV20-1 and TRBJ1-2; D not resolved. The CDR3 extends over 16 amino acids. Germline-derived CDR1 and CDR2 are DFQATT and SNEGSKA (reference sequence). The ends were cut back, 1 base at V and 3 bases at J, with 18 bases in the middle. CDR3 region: CSARVFIPGSYYGYTF. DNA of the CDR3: TGCAGTGCTAGAGTCTTTATTCCGGGCTCTTACTATGGCTACACCTTC.

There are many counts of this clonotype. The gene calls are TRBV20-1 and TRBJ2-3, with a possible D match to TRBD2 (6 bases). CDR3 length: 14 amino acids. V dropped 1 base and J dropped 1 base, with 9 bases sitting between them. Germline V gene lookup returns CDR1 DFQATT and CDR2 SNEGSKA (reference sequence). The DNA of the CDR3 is TGCAGTGCTAGAGCATCTAGCGGCACAGATACGCAGTATTTT. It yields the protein CSARASSGTDTQYF.

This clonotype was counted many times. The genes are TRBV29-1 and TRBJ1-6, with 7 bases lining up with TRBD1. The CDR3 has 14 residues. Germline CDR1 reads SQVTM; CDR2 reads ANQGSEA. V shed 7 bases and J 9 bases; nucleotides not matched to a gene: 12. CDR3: CSALTGTSRSPLHF. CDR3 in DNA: TGCAGCGCTTTGACAGGGACGAGCCGTTCACCCCTCCACTTT. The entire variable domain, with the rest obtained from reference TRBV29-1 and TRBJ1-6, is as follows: SAVISQKPSRDICQRGTSLTIQCQVDSQVTMMFWYRQQPGQSLTLIATANQGSEATYESGFVIDKFPISRPNLTFSTLTVSNMSPEDSSIYLCSALTGTSRSPLHFGNGTRLTVT.

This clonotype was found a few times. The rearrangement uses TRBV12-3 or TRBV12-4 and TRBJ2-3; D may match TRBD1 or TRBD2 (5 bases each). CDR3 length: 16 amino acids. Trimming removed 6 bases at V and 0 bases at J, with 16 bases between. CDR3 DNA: TGTGCCAGCAGCCTTCTTCGGGGCCTTAGCACAGATACGCAGTATTTT. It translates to CASSLLRGLSTDTQYF.

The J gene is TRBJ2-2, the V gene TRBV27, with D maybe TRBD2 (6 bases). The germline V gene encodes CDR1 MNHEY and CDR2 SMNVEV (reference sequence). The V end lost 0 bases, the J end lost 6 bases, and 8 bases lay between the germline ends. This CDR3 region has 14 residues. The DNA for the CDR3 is TGTGCCAGCAGTTTATCCACGGGGGCCGGGGAGCTGTTTTTT. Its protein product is CASSLSTGAGELFF.